The 28 T cell receptor beta chains below all came from one sample that was sequenced in a study of CD8+ T cells in alopecia areata. Treatment indicated: oral pan-JAK inhibitor, 5-10 mg twice daily. RNA extraction and reverse transcription yielded cDNA as sequencing template. TCRdb keeps only in-frame clones here, not all; method: immunoSEQ multiplex PCR. This table has about 100,000 clones, about 61% appearing once. The source material was CD8+ T cells sorted from blood, sampled at approximately week 55, from a patient treated with tofacitinib. The receptors derive from a human donor with alopecia areata.

This chain connects TRBV2 to TRBJ2-7; possibly TRBD1 for D (5 bases). The CDR3 contains 14 residues. Germline values: CDR1 SNHLY, CDR2 FYNNEI. V was trimmed by 9 bases and J by 0 bases, leaving 15 bases between them. This chain's CDR3 is CASSMAGISYEQYF. The DNA for the CDR3 is TGTGCCAGTAGTATGGCAGGGATCTCCTACGAGCAGTACTTC.

This clone was picked up a small number of times. The chain carries TRBV19 and TRBJ2-3; 12 nucleotides line up with TRBD1. V was clipped by 4 bases and J by 4 bases; unmatched bases: 3. Germline V lookup: CDR1 LNHDA, CDR2 SQIVND (reference sequence). The CDR3 loop spans 15 amino acids. The CDR3 sequence is CASSTGDRGPDTQYF. The DNA of the CDR3 is TGTGCCAGTAGTACCGGGGACAGGGGGCCAGATACGCAGTATTTT.

The chain combines TRBV11-2 with TRBJ2-3, with no clear D. CDR3 length equals 14 residues. The V and J ends lost 0 bases and 8 bases respectively, with 12 bases between them. Germline V gene sequence: CDR1 SGHAT, CDR2 FQNNGV. The CDR3 region is CASSLDVRKGTQYF. CDR3 nucleotides: TGTGCCAGCAGCTTAGACGTCAGGAAGGGTACGCAGTATTTT. Combining the CDR3 with reference TRBV11-2 and TRBJ2-3 gives the whole variable domain EAGVAQSPRYKIIEKRQSVAFWCNPISGHATLYWYQQILGQGPKLLIQFQNNGVVDDSQLPKDRFSAERLKGVDSTLKIQPAKLEDSAVYLCASSLDVRKGTQYFGPGTRLTVL.

The rearrangement uses TRBV4-1 and TRBJ1-4; D is undetermined. V shed 6 bases and J shed 3 bases, with 14 bases lying between them. Germline assignment: CDR1 MGHRA and CDR2 YSYEKL. The CDR3 runs to 15 residues. CDR3 amino acids: CASSAGPFSNEKLFF. CDR3 in DNA: TGCGCCAGCAGTGCTGGACCCTTCTCTAATGAAAAACTGTTTTTT.

This clone came up a few times. CDR3 DNA sequence: TGTGCCAGCAGCCTCCAGGCCGGGGAGCTGTTTTTT. Protein sequence: CASSLQAGELFF. The rearrangement links TRBV5-6 to TRBJ2-2; no clear D. The CDR3 spans 12 residues. Germline values: CDR1 SGHDT, CDR2 YYEEEE. Trimming pared 4 bases from V and 6 bases from J, leaving 7 bases between.

In this sample, this clone turned up a few times. The chain is built from TRBV10-3 and TRBJ2-1, with a weak D call TRBD1 (5 bases). Germline V CDR1 and CDR2: ENHRY, SYGVKD. Trimming removed 4 bases at V and 10 bases at J, with 8 bases between. CDR3 length equals 11 residues. This chain's CDR3 is CAISVRQEQFF. DNA of the CDR3: TGTGCCATCAGTGTTCGACAGGAGCAGTTCTTC.

The chain links TRBV5-1 to TRBJ1-4; possibly TRBD1 for D (5 bases). The CDR3 covers 11 residues. Germline-derived CDR1 and CDR2 are SGHRS and YFSETQ. V lost 5 bases to trimming and J lost 8 bases, with 7 bases between them. For the CDR3, the DNA is TGCGCCAGCAGGGGGGAGGAAAAACTGTTTTTT. This encodes CASRGEEKLFF. The variable domain in full, with the rest retrieved from reference TRBV5-1 and TRBJ1-4, is KAGVTQTPRYLIKTRGQQVTLSCSPISGHRSVSWYQQTPGQGLQFLFEYFSETQRNKGNFPGRFSGRQFSNSRSEMNVSTLELGDSALYLCASRGEEKLFFGSGTQLSVL.

A few counts support this clone. V usage is TRBV12-2 and J usage is TRBJ1-1. TRBV12-2 is labeled a pseudogene. The CDR3 spans 15 residues. The CDR3 DNA follows: TGTGCAAGTCGCCCTAACCTCCCGGAAAACACTGAAGCTTTCTTT. It codes for CASRPNLPENTEAFF.

A word on this clone: Other DNA sequences in the sample encode the same CDR3. V and J are TRBV20-1 and TRBJ2-2; D is uncertain. The germline V gene has CDR1 DFQATT and CDR2 SNEGSKA (reference sequence). This CDR3 spans 11 amino acids. Trimming took off 6 bases at V and 4 bases at J, with 6 bases between the two ends. The CDR3 here is CSAPLTGELFF. The CDR3 nucleotides are TGCAGTGCACCCCTCACCGGGGAGCTGTTTTTT.

The chain uses TRBV7-8 and TRBJ2-1; the D is unclear. V was clipped by 3 bases and J by 6 bases, with 6 bases between them. The CDR3 contains 12 residues. Germline V CDR1 and CDR2: SGHVS, FQNEAQ. In nucleotides, the CDR3 is TGTGCCAGCAGCTTCTCTACCAATGAGCAGTTCTTC. Protein product: CASSFSTNEQFF.

The chain uses TRBV13 and TRBJ2-6; 8 bases line up with TRBD1. Per germline, CDR1 PRHDT and CDR2 FYEKMQ (reference sequence). The junction had 9 bases not matched to a gene; V was cut back by 5 bases and J by 0 bases. The CDR3 covers 18 residues. Here the CDR3 reads CASSAGQEYYSGANVLTF. As DNA, the CDR3 is TGTGCCAGCAGCGCGGGACAGGAATATTACTCTGGGGCCAACGTCCTGACTTTC.

The chain combines TRBV5-6 with TRBJ2-3, with D uncertain. Looked up from germline, CDR1 is SGHDT and CDR2 is YYEEEE. The CDR3 contains 12 residues. V lost 0 bases, J lost 6 bases, and 5 bases lay in between. Written as DNA, the CDR3 is TGTGCCAGCAGCTTGGGTGACGATACGCAGTATTTT. Encoded protein: CASSLGDDTQYF.

A word on this clone: The sample holds other DNA sequences that translate to the same CDR3. This chain links TRBV5-4 with TRBJ2-7, with TRBD2 as a possible D gene (6 bases). V was trimmed by 4 bases and J by 3 bases, leaving 14 bases between them. Germline V lookup: CDR1 SGHNT, CDR2 YYREEE (reference sequence). This CDR3 region has 14 residues. This CDR3 reads CASSPGTGGYEQYF. CDR3 nucleotide sequence: TGTGCCAGCAGCCCGGGGACTGGCGGCTACGAGCAGTACTTC. Supplemented by reference TRBV5-4 and TRBJ2-7, the full variable domain reads ETGVTQSPTHLIKTRGQQVTLRCSSQSGHNTVSWYQQALGQGPQFIFQYYREEENGRGNFPPRFSGLQFPNYSSELNVNALELDDSALYLCASSPGTGGYEQYFGPGTRLTVT.

The J gene is TRBJ2-1, the V gene TRBV30, with D tentatively TRBD1 or TRBD2 (5 bases each). This CDR3 contains 14 residues. Germline CDR1 is GTSNPN and CDR2 is SVGIG (reference sequence). The V end was cut by 1 base, the J end by 5 bases, with 12 bases between. The CDR3 sequence: CAWSEGDENNEQFF. The DNA for the CDR3 is TGTGCCTGGAGTGAAGGGGACGAGAACAATGAGCAGTTCTTC.

The V and J genes are TRBV29-1 and TRBJ2-3; D remains ambiguous. Between the trimmed V and J ends, which lost 4 bases and 1 base, there was a span of 9 bases. Looked up from germline, CDR1 is SQVTM and CDR2 is ANQGSEA. CDR3 length: 13 amino acids. CDR3 in DNA: TGCAGCGTTGTTTGGTTGGGCACAGATACGCAGTATTTT. It yields the protein CSVVWLGTDTQYF.

This clone was counted a few times. The chain employs TRBV5-1 and TRBJ1-2, with 9 positions matching TRBD1. V shed 4 bases, J shed 6 bases, and the junction held 13 bases outside the gene matches. Germline V gene data show CDR1 as SGHRS and CDR2 as YFSETQ. This CDR3 is 16 amino acids long. The CDR3 region is CASSPFPGTGIDGYTF. The DNA for the CDR3 is TGCGCCAGCAGCCCCTTTCCCGGGACAGGGATCGATGGCTACACCTTC.

This clone was counted between two and nine times. The chain is built from TRBV6-1 and TRBJ2-7, with 8 bases lining up with TRBD1. The CDR3 consists of 14 residues. The junction had 4 bases not matched to a gene; V was cut back by 2 bases and J by 4 bases. Germline values: CDR1 MNHNS, CDR2 SASEGT. Written as DNA, the CDR3 is TGTGCCAGCAGTGAAAGGACAGGGAAGTACGAGCAGTACTTC. It translates to CASSERTGKYEQYF.

This clone was counted only a few times. The chain has TRBV19 and TRBJ1-5, with D unclear. The CDR3 is 14 amino acids. V was trimmed by 2 bases and J by 4 bases, leaving 9 bases between them. Looked up from germline, CDR1 is LNHDA and CDR2 is SQIVND (reference sequence). The CDR3 is CASSITRPNQPQHF. The CDR3, as DNA: TGTGCCAGTAGTATAACCAGGCCAAATCAGCCCCAGCATTTT.

This clone has just a few counts. The chain joins TRBV9 to TRBJ1-4, with 9 bases matching TRBD1. This CDR3 contains 15 residues. Germline trimming cut 3 bases from V and 8 bases from J; bases unmatched to any gene: 8. The germline V gene has CDR1 SGDLS and CDR2 YYNGEE. CDR3 in amino acids: CASSATGGTGEKLFF. The CDR3 nucleotides read TGTGCCAGCAGCGCCACAGGGGGCACGGGGGAAAAACTGTTTTTT.

This clone has just one count. This rearrangement joins TRBV5-4 to TRBJ2-1; D possibly corresponds to TRBD2 (6 bases). This CDR3 contains 12 residues. CDR1 and CDR2 from the germline V gene are SGHNT and YYREEE (reference sequence). The ends were cut back, 0 bases at V and 9 bases at J, with 7 bases in the middle. In DNA form, the CDR3 reads TGTGCCAGCAGCTTGGGTAGCGGTGAGCAGTTCTTC. Its translation: CASSLGSGEQFF.

This clone occurred a few times. The chain carries TRBV5-5 and TRBJ1-2, with unresolved D. CDR3 length: 13 residues. V was cut by 4 bases and J by 2 bases, with 9 bases left in between. Per germline, CDR1 SGHKS and CDR2 YYEKEE (reference sequence). The CDR3 DNA sequence: TGTGCCAGCAGCCCGGACCTAAACTATGGCTACACCTTC. This encodes CASSPDLNYGYTF.

V is TRBV7-6 and J is TRBJ1-6; 10 bases line up with TRBD1. With V trimmed by 5 bases and J by 10 bases, 8 bases remained unmatched. Per the germline V gene, CDR1 is SGHVS and CDR2 is FNYEAQ. The CDR3 loop spans 15 amino acids. The CDR3 protein is CASSPGQGKYSPLHF. The DNA for the CDR3 is TGTGCCAGCAGCCCGGGACAGGGGAAATACTCACCCCTCCACTTT.

The rearrangement uses TRBV4-1 and TRBJ2-1, with D perhaps matching TRBD2 (6 bases). V was pared by 4 bases and J by 6 bases, with 13 bases between. Per germline, CDR1 MGHRA and CDR2 YSYEKL. CDR3 size: 14 residues. The CDR3 loop is CASSPTSLGNEQFF. The CDR3 nucleotides read TGCGCCAGCAGCCCTACTAGCCTGGGCAATGAGCAGTTCTTC.

The chain uses TRBV11-2 and TRBJ2-7; D unresolved. V lost 1 base to trimming and J lost 7 bases, with 8 bases between them. The CDR3 length is 12 residues. The V gene's germline CDR1 is SGHAT and CDR2 FQNNGV. The chain's CDR3 is CASSLGGWEQYF. CDR3 in DNA: TGTGCCAGCAGCTTAGGAGGATGGGAGCAGTACTTC.

The chain links TRBV29-1 to TRBJ1-2; D is unclear. This CDR3 region has 13 residues. Deletions cut 5 bases from V and 4 bases from J, with 14 bases between. The germline V gene has CDR1 SQVTM and CDR2 ANQGSEA. The CDR3 sequence is CSVLPETVYGYTF. CDR3 coding DNA: TGCAGCGTTCTCCCGGAAACTGTCTATGGCTACACCTTC.

The table lists this clone with a count of one. The chain recombines TRBV5-1 with TRBJ2-1; D is possibly TRBD2 (6 bases). V dropped 1 base and J dropped 8 bases, with 13 bases sitting between them. Germline V gene lookup returns CDR1 SGHRS and CDR2 YFSETQ. The CDR3 loop spans 14 amino acids. The CDR3 loop is CASSLPSVLDEQFF. CDR3 DNA: TGCGCCAGCAGCTTGCCTAGCGTATTAGATGAGCAGTTCTTC.

V and J are TRBV4-1 and TRBJ2-7, with D unresolved. Germline CDR1 and CDR2: MGHRA and YSYEKL. This CDR3 comprises 14 residues. Trimming removed 4 bases at V and 3 bases at J, with 13 bases between. This chain's CDR3 is CASSPLGLDYEQYF. CDR3 coding DNA: TGCGCCAGCAGCCCCCTGGGTTTGGACTACGAGCAGTACTTC.

This chain connects TRBV7-2 to TRBJ2-5; TRBD2 agrees at 10 bases. Trimming removed 2 bases from V and 13 bases from J; junction bases left unmatched: 7. From germline, CDR1 is SGHTA and CDR2 FQGNSA. The CDR3 runs to 13 residues. The CDR3 region has the DNA TGTGCCAGCAGCTTAAAAAGTATAGCGGGGGGGTACTTC. It is translated as CASSLKSIAGGYF.